These 29 T cell receptor beta chains share one sample of origin, sequenced in a study of cytomegalovirus exposure and HLA in healthy donors. TCRdb's copy holds only in-frame clones and misses some; the assay was immunoSEQ multiplex PCR. The sample has about 140,000 clones; 88% are singletons. Sequenced input: PBMCs. These receptors were taken from a woman younger than 30 in good health and CMV-seropositive.

The chain employs TRBV7-3 and TRBJ1-5; TRBD1 is a possible D gene (6 bases). The germline V gene encodes CDR1 SGHTA and CDR2 FQGTGA. This CDR3 comprises 12 residues. Trimming removed 7 bases from V and 11 bases from J, with 15 bases in between. CDR3 sequence: CASTRGWGAQHF. DNA of the CDR3: TGTGCCAGCACCAGGGGCTGGGGCGCCCAGCATTTT.

This clone was seen once. The chain has TRBV5-6 and TRBJ1-2; 7 nucleotides align to TRBD1. Per germline, CDR1 SGHDT and CDR2 YYEEEE. The trim removed 4 bases at V and 8 bases at J, leaving 17 bases unmatched. This CDR3 spans 16 amino acids. The CDR3 DNA reads TGTGCCAGCAGCCCAGGACAGACAGGGTACGTCGTGGGCTACACCTTC. It yields the protein CASSPGQTGYVVGYTF.

The CDR3 nucleotides are TGTGCCTGGGGGACAGGGGGTGTGAACACTGAAGCTTTCTTT. As protein: CAWGTGGVNTEAFF. This rearrangement joins TRBV30 to TRBJ1-1; 11 nucleotides align to TRBD1. Germline values: CDR1 GTSNPN, CDR2 SVGIG (reference sequence). V shed 5 bases and J 0 bases; nucleotides not matched to a gene: 2. CDR3 size: 14 residues.

The chain carries TRBV4-1 and TRBJ2-3; no definite D call. V was trimmed by 2 bases and J by 6 bases, leaving 9 bases between them. The CDR3 runs to 13 residues. Germline CDR1 is MGHRA and CDR2 is YSYEKL. The CDR3 nucleotides read TGCGCCAGCAGCCAATCCCGTGTGGATACGCAGTATTTT. Translation: CASSQSRVDTQYF.

CDR3: CASSTTGLAVDEQYF. CDR3 nucleotide sequence: TGTGCCAGCAGCACGACGGGACTAGCGGTCGACGAGCAGTACTTC. The chain combines TRBV7-9 with TRBJ2-7; TRBD2 aligns across 11 bases. CDR1 and CDR2 from the germline V gene are SEHNR and FQNEAQ (reference sequence). With 5 bases clipped from V and 5 bases from J, the junction kept 8 bases outside the gene matches. The CDR3 has 15 residues.

This chain uses TRBV6-1 with TRBJ2-5; 10 positions agree with TRBD1. This CDR3 region has 16 residues. The germline gives CDR1 MNHNS, CDR2 SASEGT. V lost 4 bases, J lost 5 bases, and 10 bases stayed unmatched. DNA of the CDR3: TGTGCCAGCAGTGGTGGGACAGGGGACTTCCGCGAGACCCAGTACTTC. This codes for CASSGGTGDFRETQYF.

This chain uses TRBV7-6 with TRBJ1-1; 10 nucleotides match TRBD1. The CDR3 totals 14 residues. Per the germline V gene, CDR1 is SGHVS and CDR2 is FNYEAQ. V lost 5 bases, J lost 5 bases, and 5 bases stayed unmatched. The CDR3 region is CASSKDRGRTEAFF. The CDR3 nucleotides are TGTGCCAGCAGCAAAGACAGGGGGCGGACTGAAGCTTTCTTT.

This chain connects TRBV4-1 to TRBJ2-7; 7 bases line up with TRBD1. This CDR3 is 17 amino acids long. V trimming: 0 bases; J trimming: 1 base; junction bases outside the gene matches: 9. Germline CDR1 and CDR2: MGHRA and YSYEKL. CDR3 sequence (DNA): TGCGCCAGCAGCCAAGAACCCCTCCAGGACAGGTCCTACGAGCAGTACTTC. Residues: CASSQEPLQDRSYEQYF.

This chain joins TRBV5-1 and TRBJ2-6; TRBD1 might be the D (6 bases). This CDR3 is 16 amino acids long. Germline loops: CDR1 SGHRS, CDR2 YFSETQ. The ends were cut back, 3 bases at V and 0 bases at J, with 10 bases in the middle. For the CDR3, the DNA is TGCGCCAGCAGCTCCCAGGGGATCTCTGGGGCCAACGTCCTGACTTTC. Amino acid sequence: CASSSQGISGANVLTF.

The chain has TRBV10-3 and TRBJ1-3, with 8 positions matching TRBD1. Germline V gives CDR1 ENHRY, CDR2 SYGVKD. The CDR3 loop spans 14 amino acids. Losses at the gene ends were 7 bases for V and 2 bases for J; bases not matched to a gene: 4. The CDR3 reads CAIKDRGPGNTIYF. The DNA for the CDR3 is TGTGCCATCAAAGACAGGGGTCCTGGAAACACCATATATTTT.

This clone was seen once. CDR3 nucleotide sequence: TGTGCCAGCAGCTTACGGTGGAGCTCCTACAATGAGCAGTTCTTC. It is translated as CASSLRWSSYNEQFF. The V call is TRBV7-2, the J call TRBJ2-1; D gene ambiguous. Germline-derived CDR1 and CDR2 are SGHTA and FQGNSA. The CDR3 loop spans 15 amino acids. V was trimmed by 2 bases and J by 0 bases, leaving 8 bases between them.

J is TRBJ2-1 and V is TRBV18, with no clear D. Germline values: CDR1 KGHSH, CDR2 LQKENI. The CDR3 consists of 15 residues. The V end was cut by 2 bases, the J end by 6 bases, with 14 bases between. The CDR3 here is CASSPGVGSVNEQFF. The CDR3 DNA reads as TGTGCCAGCTCACCAGGAGTCGGGTCGGTCAATGAGCAGTTCTTC.

This rearrangement joins TRBV9 to TRBJ1-2, with D possibly TRBD1 on 5 matching bases. Germline V gives CDR1 SGDLS, CDR2 YYNGEE. The CDR3 loop spans 15 amino acids. V was trimmed by 4 bases and J by 7 bases, leaving 20 bases between them. The CDR3 reads CASSTETAAFGGYTF. The CDR3 bases are TGTGCCAGCAGCACCGAGACAGCAGCCTTTGGTGGCTACACCTTC.

The chain is built from TRBV2 and TRBJ1-1; 7 bases agree with TRBD1. V gave up 1 base and J gave up 7 bases; unmatched junction bases: 9. In germline, CDR1 is SNHLY, CDR2 FYNNEI. The CDR3 contains 15 residues. This CDR3 is CASSEVPGGRSEAFF. The CDR3 DNA is TGTGCCAGCAGTGAAGTCCCAGGGGGGAGAAGTGAAGCTTTCTTT.

The chain couples TRBV27 to TRBJ1-2; D unresolved. The CDR3 is 15 amino acids. CDR1 and CDR2 from the germline V gene are MNHEY and SMNVEV (reference sequence). V was trimmed by 5 bases and J by 2 bases, leaving 15 bases between them. CDR3 DNA sequence: TGTGCCAGCAGTCGAAGCCTCCCGGGAAACTATGGCTACACCTTC. Amino acid sequence: CASSRSLPGNYGYTF.

The J gene is TRBJ2-1, the V gene TRBV18; D gene ambiguous. Germline CDR1 is KGHSH and CDR2 is LQKENI. Deletions cut 3 bases from V and 8 bases from J, with 8 bases between. CDR3 length: 12 residues. The CDR3 here is CASSPARDEQFF. The CDR3 nucleotides read TGTGCCAGCTCACCGGCCCGGGATGAGCAGTTCTTC.

The V and J genes are TRBV7-9 and TRBJ2-7; 10 nucleotides agree with TRBD1. CDR1 and CDR2 (germline): SEHNR, FQNEAQ (reference sequence). This CDR3 is 15 amino acids long. With 5 bases clipped from V and 9 bases from J, the junction kept 13 bases outside the gene matches. The DNA of the CDR3 is TGTGCCAGCAGCGGGCCCGGGACAGGGGACGGTTGGCAGTACTTC. It is translated as CASSGPGTGDGWQYF.

To note about this clone: At one end, the junction sequence differs from germline, possibly due to a read error. The sample has other DNA sequences that encode this CDR3 too. The CDR3 bases are TGTGCCTGGAGTGTACAACGGGGGACTAGCGGGACCTCACATTACGAACAGTACTTC. It codes for CAWSVQRGTSGTSHYEQYF. This rearrangement joins TRBV30 to TRBJ2-7, with 13 bases matching TRBD2. This CDR3 has 19 residues. Germline lookup yields CDR1 GTSNPN and CDR2 SVGIG (reference sequence).

The CDR3: CASSDQTLGSYEQYF. The CDR3 DNA follows: TGTGCCAGCAGTGACCAGACACTAGGCTCCTACGAGCAGTACTTC. The chain links TRBV6-4 to TRBJ2-7; maybe TRBD2 (5 bases). The CDR3 has 15 amino acids. The V gene's germline CDR1 is MRHNA and CDR2 SNTAGT. Trimming removed 2 bases at V and 0 bases at J, with 11 bases between.

The V call is TRBV11-3, the J call TRBJ2-2, with D maybe TRBD2 (5 bases). Trimming stripped 5 bases from V and 4 bases from J, with 17 bases between. The V gene's germline CDR1 is SGHNT and CDR2 YENEEA. There are 16 residues in the CDR3. CDR3 in amino acids: CASSAGLGEATGELFF. The CDR3 DNA follows: TGTGCCAGCAGCGCGGGTTTAGGAGAAGCCACCGGGGAGCTGTTTTTT.

The J gene is TRBJ2-3, the V gene TRBV28, with 12 positions matching TRBD2. Per the germline V gene, CDR1 is MDHEN and CDR2 is SYDVKM. The CDR3 spans 17 residues. The J segment lost 2 bases and the V segment lost 4 bases, leaving 7 bases of the junction unmatched. The CDR3 region has the DNA TGTGCCAGCAGTTCAATTGGACTAGCGGGGCTCACAGATACGCAGTATTTT. Encoded protein: CASSSIGLAGLTDTQYF.

CDR3 loop: CSVSDSTGPWRDTEAFF. The DNA for the CDR3 is TGCAGCGTTTCAGACTCGACAGGGCCCTGGCGGGACACTGAAGCTTTCTTT. The chain couples TRBV29-1 to TRBJ1-1; 7 nucleotides agree with TRBD1. The CDR3 covers 17 residues. Germline lookup yields CDR1 SQVTM and CDR2 ANQGSEA. The J segment lost 3 bases and the V segment lost 5 bases, leaving 18 bases of the junction unmatched.

This clone has just one count. The genes are TRBV5-6 and TRBJ1-2; D is uncertain. Germline V gives CDR1 SGHDT, CDR2 YYEEEE. V was trimmed by 3 bases and J by 3 bases, leaving 12 bases between them. The CDR3 is 14 residues long. CDR3 nucleotides: TGTGCCAGCAGCTCCGACACCTCCCACTATGGCTACACCTTC. It codes for CASSSDTSHYGYTF.

The J gene is TRBJ2-6, the V gene TRBV7-9; 8 bases agree with TRBD1. The length of the CDR3 is 18 residues. CDR1 and CDR2 from the germline V gene are SEHNR and FQNEAQ (reference sequence). The V and J ends lost 5 bases and 0 bases, in that order; junction bases with no gene match: 9. In nucleotides, the CDR3 is TGTGCCAGCAGCCCTCCCGGGACAGGCGTCTCTGGGGCCAACGTCCTGACTTTC. This encodes CASSPPGTGVSGANVLTF.

This clone was seen a few times. CDR3 bases: TGTGCCTTTGGCAGGGTAAATTCACCCCTCCACTTT. Translating gives CAFGRVNSPLHF. This chain joins TRBV30 and TRBJ1-6; possible D gene TRBD1, 5 bases. The CDR3 is 12 amino acids. Per the germline V gene, CDR1 is GTSNPN and CDR2 is SVGIG (reference sequence). Deletions cut 7 bases from V and 7 bases from J, with 11 bases between.

The gene calls are TRBV5-5 and TRBJ2-3; 9 nucleotides align to TRBD1. The V gene's germline CDR1 is SGHKS and CDR2 YYEKEE (reference sequence). The CDR3 runs to 17 residues. V lost 0 bases to trimming and J lost 5 bases; unmatched junction nucleotides: 10. For the CDR3, the DNA is TGTGCCAGCAGCTTGGGCACAGGGGGCGAGGAGCGAGATACGCAGTATTTT. Residues: CASSLGTGGEERDTQYF.

CDR3 loop: CSVVGQGSNQPQHF. The CDR3 DNA reads TGCAGCGTAGTTGGACAGGGCAGCAATCAGCCCCAGCATTTT. The chain uses TRBV29-1 and TRBJ1-5, with 8 bases that match TRBD1. The CDR3 runs to 14 residues. V lost 6 bases, J lost 1 base, and 5 bases stayed unmatched. CDR1 SQVTM and CDR2 ANQGSEA come from the germline V gene.

The chain joins TRBV9 to TRBJ2-1, with TRBD1 matching 9 bases. With 0 bases clipped from V and 12 bases from J, the junction kept 4 bases outside the gene matches. CDR3 length equals 13 residues. The germline V gene has CDR1 SGDLS and CDR2 YYNGEE. The CDR3 DNA reads as TGTGCCAGCAGCGTAGGATCGGACAGGGGGCAGTTCTTC. This translates into CASSVGSDRGQFF.

The chain has TRBV28 and TRBJ2-2; 7 bases align to TRBD1. Germline V gene sequence: CDR1 MDHEN, CDR2 SYDVKM. This CDR3 spans 14 amino acids. Trimming removed 6 bases from V and 1 base from J; junction bases left unmatched: 2. CDR3 DNA: TGTGCCAGCAGGAGGACAGGGAACACCGGGGAGCTGTTTTTT. This gives the protein CASRRTGNTGELFF.